This T cell receptor (beta chain) was identified in a study of control samples from healthy donors and cancer patients. Data came from immunoSEQ multiplex PCR; TCRdb stores just in-frame clones and leaves some out. The data contain approximately 52,000 clones, more than 95% of them singletons. The CDR3 totals 13 residues. V dropped 7 bases and J dropped 3; count of bases not matched to a gene: 3. Germline CDR1 SGHTA, CDR2 FQGNSA. The sequenced sample consisted of blood. The gene calls are TRBV7-2 and TRBJ2-7; 10 nucleotides match TRBD1. This receptor was taken from a woman aged 18-30 years in good health. The CDR3 loop is CASMRDRGYEQYF. For the CDR3, the DNA is TGTGCCAGCATGAGGGACAGGGGCTACGAGCAGTACTTC.